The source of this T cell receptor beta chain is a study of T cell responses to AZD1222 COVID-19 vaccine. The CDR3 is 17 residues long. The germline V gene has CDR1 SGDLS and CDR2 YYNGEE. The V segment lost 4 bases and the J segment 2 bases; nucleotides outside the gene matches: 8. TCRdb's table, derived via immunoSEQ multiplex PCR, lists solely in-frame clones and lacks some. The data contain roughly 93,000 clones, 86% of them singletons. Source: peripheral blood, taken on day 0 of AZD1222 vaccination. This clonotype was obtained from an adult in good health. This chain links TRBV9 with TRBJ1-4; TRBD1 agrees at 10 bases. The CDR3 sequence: CASSNEDRGYTNEKLFF. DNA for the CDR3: TGTGCCAGCAGCAATGAGGACAGGGGGTACACTAATGAAAAACTGTTTTTT.